These 10 T cell receptor beta chains came from one sample sequenced in a study of cytomegalovirus exposure and HLA in healthy donors (dated by TCRdb to about 2017). Receptors were amplified or captured by the immunoSEQ multiplex PCR assay. The multiplex PCR relied on a mix of 60 forward primers for TCR Vbeta segments and 13 reverse primers for TCR Jbeta segments. Drawn from immuneACCESS, this table holds only the in-frame rearrangements with V and J called that TCRdb kept. Clones are partly lost; checked studies trace under half to an unresolved V gene and leave the rest unexplained. The sample table records about 100,000 clones; around 80% of these occur just once. The ten largest make up 1.2% of the sample. What was sequenced was PBMCs. The receptors come from a woman under 30 in good health and CMV-seronegative.

This chain connects TRBV4-3 to TRBJ2-3; TRBD2 is a possible D gene (5 bases). There are 15 residues in the CDR3. Germline CDR1 LGHNA, CDR2 YSLEER. V shed 1 base and J shed 6 bases, with 14 bases lying between them. The CDR3 is CASSQALTRKDTQYF. CDR3 nucleotide sequence: TGCGCCAGCAGCCAAGCCCTCACTAGGAAGGATACGCAGTATTTT.

V gene TRBV30 combines with J gene TRBJ1-5, with 8 bases that match TRBD1. Germline trimming cut 5 bases from V and 0 bases from J; bases unmatched to any gene: 6. This CDR3 region has 15 residues. CDR1 and CDR2 from the germline V gene are GTSNPN and SVGIG (reference sequence). The chain's CDR3 is CAWRDRSYSNQPQHF. In DNA form, the CDR3 reads TGTGCCTGGCGGGACAGGAGCTATAGCAATCAGCCCCAGCATTTT.

The chain employs TRBV7-9 and TRBJ2-2; 7 positions match TRBD1. Germline V lookup: CDR1 SEHNR, CDR2 FQNEAQ (reference sequence). The V segment lost 5 bases and the J segment 4 bases; nucleotides outside the gene matches: 13. The CDR3 totals 17 residues. In nucleotides, the CDR3 is TGTGCCAGCAGCCCGTCTAACAGGGGAGAGGGCACCGGGGAGCTGTTTTTT. Residues: CASSPSNRGEGTGELFF.

V and J are TRBV7-8 and TRBJ1-1; TRBD1 matches at 7 bases. With 6 bases clipped from V and 6 bases from J, the junction kept 10 bases outside the gene matches. CDR1 SGHVS and CDR2 FQNEAQ come from the germline V gene. This CDR3 comprises 14 residues. DNA of the CDR3: TGTGCCAGCAGGCGAATCAGGGACAGCGCTGAAGCTTTCTTT. Protein sequence: CASRRIRDSAEAFF.

This clone was observed once. The chain combines TRBV5-1 with TRBJ2-1, with a possible D match to TRBD2 (6 bases). From germline, CDR1 is SGHRS and CDR2 YFSETQ. The CDR3 is 15 residues long. V lost 0 bases and J 4 bases, leaving 11 bases between the germline ends. CDR3 coding DNA: TGCGCCAGCAGCTTGGCAGGGACTGAATACAATGAGCAGTTCTTC. Protein sequence: CASSLAGTEYNEQFF.

The chain carries TRBV6-5 and TRBJ1-6, with D uncertain. Trimming took off 2 bases at V and 0 bases at J, with 5 bases between the two ends. The CDR3 is 15 residues long. CDR1 and CDR2 (germline): MNHEY, SVGAGI. The CDR3 spells CASSYEGSYNSPLHF. CDR3 nucleotide sequence: TGTGCCAGCAGTTACGAGGGCTCCTATAATTCACCCCTCCACTTT.

The chain employs TRBV28 and TRBJ2-3; 7 bases are shared with TRBD2. CDR1 is MDHEN and CDR2 is SYDVKM in the germline V gene. The CDR3 is made up of 18 amino acids. Trimming at V came to 2 bases and at J to 2 bases, leaving 13 bases not matched to a gene. CDR3 in DNA: TGTGCCAGCAGTTTAATTGTAAAGGCTAGCGGATACACAGATACGCAGTATTTT. It is translated as CASSLIVKASGYTDTQYF.

CDR3 sequence reads: CASSLATRGSYEQYF. The CDR3 DNA reads as TGTGCCAGCAGTCTAGCGACTAGAGGATCCTACGAGCAGTACTTC. This chain connects TRBV28 to TRBJ2-7; the D gene is possibly TRBD2 (6 bases). The CDR3 is 15 residues long. CDR1 and CDR2 (germline): MDHEN, SYDVKM. Between the trimmed V and J ends, which lost 5 bases and 1 base, there was a span of 15 bases.

This chain links TRBV6-5 with TRBJ2-3, with TRBD1 matching over 7 bases. The CDR3 is 15 amino acids. Looked up from germline, CDR1 is MNHEY and CDR2 is SVGAGI. After removal of 6 bases from V and 2 bases from J, the junction contained 8 bases not matched to a gene. The CDR3 DNA reads TGTGCCAGCAGCTCCGGGACAGATCACACAGATACGCAGTATTTT. It translates to CASSSGTDHTDTQYF.

The chain employs TRBV6-1 and TRBJ1-2; tentatively, D is TRBD1 (6 bases). The germline V gene encodes CDR1 MNHNS and CDR2 SASEGT. V was cut by 6 bases and J by 6 bases, with 20 bases left in between. This CDR3 has 15 residues. The CDR3 DNA follows: TGTGCCAGCAGGGATGGGGCAGGGGATATCGATGGCTACACCTTC. It encodes CASRDGAGDIDGYTF.